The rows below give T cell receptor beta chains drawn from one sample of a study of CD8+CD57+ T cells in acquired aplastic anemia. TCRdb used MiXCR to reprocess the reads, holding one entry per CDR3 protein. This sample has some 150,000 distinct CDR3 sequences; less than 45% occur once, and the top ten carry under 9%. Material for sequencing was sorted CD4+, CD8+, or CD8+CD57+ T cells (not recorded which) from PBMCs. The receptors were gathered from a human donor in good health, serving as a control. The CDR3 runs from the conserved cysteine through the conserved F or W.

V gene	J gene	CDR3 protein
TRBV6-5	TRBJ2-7	CASRWGDEQYF
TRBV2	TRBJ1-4	CASTQGGGWEKLFF
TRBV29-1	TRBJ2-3	CIAGGDTDTQYF
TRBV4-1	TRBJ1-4	CASHRIGGTNEKLFF
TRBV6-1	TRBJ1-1	CASNHPSDTEAFF
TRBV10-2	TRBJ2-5	CASSRGRWAAGTGETQYF
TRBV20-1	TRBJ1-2	CSARESGTSGGYGYTF
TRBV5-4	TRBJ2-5	CASSLVREETQYF
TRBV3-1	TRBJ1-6	CASSRLGMTLHF
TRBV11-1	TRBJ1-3	CASSLGSLQVRGNTIYF
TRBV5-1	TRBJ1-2	CASSLGPENYGYTF
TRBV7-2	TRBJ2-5	CASSLAAGGPETQYF
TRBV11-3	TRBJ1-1	CASSLEERGEAFF
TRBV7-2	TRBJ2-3	CASSSGTGSGDTQYF
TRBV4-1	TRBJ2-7	CASSQDLSSIEYF
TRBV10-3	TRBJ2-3	CATTSISSTDTQYF
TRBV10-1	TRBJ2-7	CASSLDRGSNYEQYF
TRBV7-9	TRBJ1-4	CASSLGLGRNEKLFF
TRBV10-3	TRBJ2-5	CAIKGQEQETQYF
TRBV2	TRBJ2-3	CASSLWDRGPDTQYF
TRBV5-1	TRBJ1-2	CASSRTETDYGYTF
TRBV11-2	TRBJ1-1	CASSPTGTGNPLLNTEAFF
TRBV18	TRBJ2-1	CASSKTQGREQFF
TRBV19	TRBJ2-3	CASSLSQGDTQYF
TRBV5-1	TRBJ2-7	CACSYDRDYEQYF
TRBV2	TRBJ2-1	CASSGDDPSYNEQFF
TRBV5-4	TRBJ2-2	CASRPAGPTGELFF
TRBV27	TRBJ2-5	CASSLQGRRQETQYF
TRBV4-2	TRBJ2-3	CASSAGTGFLTDTQYF
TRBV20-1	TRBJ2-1	CSAKALAGDYNEQFF
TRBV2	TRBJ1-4	CASSVSDEELFF
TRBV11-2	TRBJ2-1	CASSLVAGGVSYNEQFF
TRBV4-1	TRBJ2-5	CASSQGRGAGETQYF
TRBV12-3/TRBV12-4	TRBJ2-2	CASRQSGGGTGELFF
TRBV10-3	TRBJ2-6	CAITGSLFSGANVLTF
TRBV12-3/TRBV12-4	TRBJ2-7	CASSPRVRGRNEQYF
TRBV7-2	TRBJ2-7	CASSEGGHEQYF
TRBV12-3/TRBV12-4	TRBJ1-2	CASSLSRNYGYTF
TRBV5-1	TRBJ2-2	CASNLAGGVYTGELFF
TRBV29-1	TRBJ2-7	CSVGWDTRGEQYF
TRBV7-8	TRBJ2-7	CASSLGASDSSYEQYF
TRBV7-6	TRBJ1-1	CASSTPTSEAFF
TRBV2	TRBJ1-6	CASGRGTPLHF
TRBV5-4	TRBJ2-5	CASSFVPNSETQYF
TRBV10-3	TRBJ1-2	CVIRGDSDCTF
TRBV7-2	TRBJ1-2	CASSLDHYGYTF